In its sample, the clone carrying this TCR beta chain was seen a few times. Antigen unknown. Sorting of CD4+ naive, central memory, regulatory and stem cell-like memory cells was performed via CD45RO/CCR7/CD25/CD127/CD95/CD27. Germline CDR1 SNHLY, CDR2 FYNNEI. After removal of 6 bases from V and 6 bases from J, the junction contained 5 bases not matched to a gene. The CDR3 runs 13 residues. This entry comes from a study of beta chain features in type 1 diabetes. Study-wide findings and caveats: A possible short-template PCR bias applies equally to patients and controls. TCRB CDR3s were moderately but significantly shorter in Type 1 diabetes patients in all four CD4+ subsets.

Expressed TCRB transcripts were sequenced because the entire RNA isolate underwent reverse transcription. Here immunoSEQ multiplex PCR was the method, and the copy in TCRdb shows in-frame clones only, minus some. The data contain roughly 180,000 clones, over 6% of them singletons. Sequenced: central memory CD4+ T cells from blood. J is TRBJ2-7 and V is TRBV2, with 10 bases matching TRBD1. The source is a man aged 18 to 35 with type 1 diabetes. The DNA of the CDR3 is TGTGCCAGCAGCGGGACAGGGGCGGCCGAGCAGTACTTC. As protein: CASSGTGAAEQYF.